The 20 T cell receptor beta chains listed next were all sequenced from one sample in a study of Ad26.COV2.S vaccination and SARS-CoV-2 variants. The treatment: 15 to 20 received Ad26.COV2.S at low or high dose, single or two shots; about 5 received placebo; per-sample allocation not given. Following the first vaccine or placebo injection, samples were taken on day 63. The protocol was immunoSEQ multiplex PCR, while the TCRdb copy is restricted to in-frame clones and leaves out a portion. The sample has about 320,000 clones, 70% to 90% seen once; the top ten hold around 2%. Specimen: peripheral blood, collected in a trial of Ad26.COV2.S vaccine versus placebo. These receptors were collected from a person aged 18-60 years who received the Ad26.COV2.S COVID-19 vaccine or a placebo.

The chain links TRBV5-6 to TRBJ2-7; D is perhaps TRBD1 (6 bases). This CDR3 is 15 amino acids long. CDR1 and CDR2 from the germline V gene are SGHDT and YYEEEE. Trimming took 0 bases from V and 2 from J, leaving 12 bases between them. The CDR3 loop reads CASSLGQAGAYEQYF. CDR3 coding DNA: TGTGCCAGCAGCTTGGGACAGGCCGGCGCCTACGAGCAGTACTTC. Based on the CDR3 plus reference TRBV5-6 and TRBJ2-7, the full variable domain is DAGVTQSPTHLIKTRGQQVTLRCSPKSGHDTVSWYQQALGQGPQFIFQYYEEEERQRGNFPDRFSGHQFPNYSSELNVNALLLGDSALYLCASSLGQAGAYEQYFGPGTRLTVT.

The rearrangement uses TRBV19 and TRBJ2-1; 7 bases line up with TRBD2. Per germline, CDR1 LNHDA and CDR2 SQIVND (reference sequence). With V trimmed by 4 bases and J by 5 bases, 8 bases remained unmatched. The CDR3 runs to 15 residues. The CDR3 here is CASSKERGPNNEQFF. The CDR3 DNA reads TGTGCCAGTAGTAAGGAGCGGGGCCCCAACAATGAGCAGTTCTTC.

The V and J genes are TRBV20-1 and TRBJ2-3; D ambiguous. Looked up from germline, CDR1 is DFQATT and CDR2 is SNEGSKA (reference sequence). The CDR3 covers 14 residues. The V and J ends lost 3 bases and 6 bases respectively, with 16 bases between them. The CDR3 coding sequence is TGCAGTGCTAGTAAAGGATTTCTAAGGGATACGCAGTATTTT. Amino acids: CSASKGFLRDTQYF.

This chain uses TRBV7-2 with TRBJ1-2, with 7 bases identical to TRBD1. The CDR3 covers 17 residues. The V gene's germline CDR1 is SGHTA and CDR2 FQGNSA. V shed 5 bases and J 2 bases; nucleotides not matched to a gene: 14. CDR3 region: CASSPRQGIINNYGYTF. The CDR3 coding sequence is TGTGCCAGCAGCCCCCGACAGGGTATAATTAACAACTATGGCTACACCTTC.

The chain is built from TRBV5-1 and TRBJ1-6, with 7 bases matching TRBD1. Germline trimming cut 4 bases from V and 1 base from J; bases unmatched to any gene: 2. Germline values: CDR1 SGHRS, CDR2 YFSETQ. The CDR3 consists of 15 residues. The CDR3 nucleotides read TGCGCCAGCAGCGAGGGACAGTCCTATAATTCACCCCTCCACTTT. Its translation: CASSEGQSYNSPLHF.

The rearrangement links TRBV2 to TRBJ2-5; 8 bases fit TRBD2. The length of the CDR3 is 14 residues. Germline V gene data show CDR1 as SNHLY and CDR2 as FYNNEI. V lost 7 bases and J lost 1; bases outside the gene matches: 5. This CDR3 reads CASIKRGFQETQYF. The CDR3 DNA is TGTGCCAGCATTAAGCGGGGGTTCCAAGAGACCCAGTACTTC.

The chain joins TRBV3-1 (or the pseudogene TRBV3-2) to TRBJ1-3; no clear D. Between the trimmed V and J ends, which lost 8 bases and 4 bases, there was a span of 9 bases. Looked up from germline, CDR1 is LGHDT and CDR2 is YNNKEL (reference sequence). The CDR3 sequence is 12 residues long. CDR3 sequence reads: CASGFMGNTIYF. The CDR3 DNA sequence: TGTGCCAGCGGATTTATGGGAAACACCATATATTTT.

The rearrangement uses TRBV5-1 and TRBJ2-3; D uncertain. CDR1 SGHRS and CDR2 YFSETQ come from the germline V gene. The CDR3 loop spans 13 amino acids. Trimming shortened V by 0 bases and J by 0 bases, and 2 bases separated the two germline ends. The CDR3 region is CASSLGSTDTQYF. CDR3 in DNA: TGCGCCAGCAGCTTGGGTAGCACAGATACGCAGTATTTT.

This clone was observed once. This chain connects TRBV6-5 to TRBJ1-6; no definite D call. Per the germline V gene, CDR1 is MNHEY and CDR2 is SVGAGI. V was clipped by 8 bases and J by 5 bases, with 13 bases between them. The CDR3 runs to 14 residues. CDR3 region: CASLRSLHNSPLHF. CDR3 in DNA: TGTGCCAGCCTTAGAAGCTTGCATAATTCACCCCTCCACTTT.

The CDR3 sequence: CASSHPKGQGADTQYF. CDR3 DNA sequence: TGTGCCAGCAGCCACCCCAAGGGACAGGGGGCAGATACGCAGTATTTT. The chain recombines TRBV3-1 (or the pseudogene TRBV3-2) with TRBJ2-3; 11 bases map to TRBD1. Per the germline V gene, CDR1 is LGHDT and CDR2 is YNNKEL (reference sequence). Losses at the gene ends were 3 bases for V and 4 bases for J; bases not matched to a gene: 6. CDR3 length: 16 amino acids.

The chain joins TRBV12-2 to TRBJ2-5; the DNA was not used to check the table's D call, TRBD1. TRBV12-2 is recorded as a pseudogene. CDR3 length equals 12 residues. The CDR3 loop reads CASRLATGTQYF. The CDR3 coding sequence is TGTGCAAGTCGCTTAGCGACAGGTACCCAGTACTTC.

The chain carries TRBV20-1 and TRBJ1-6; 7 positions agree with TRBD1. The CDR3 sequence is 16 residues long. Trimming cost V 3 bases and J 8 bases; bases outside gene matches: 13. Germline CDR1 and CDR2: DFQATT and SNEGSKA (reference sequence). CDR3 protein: CSASDPPTGKYSPLHF. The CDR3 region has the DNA TGCAGTGCTAGTGACCCCCCGACAGGGAAATATTCACCCCTCCACTTT.

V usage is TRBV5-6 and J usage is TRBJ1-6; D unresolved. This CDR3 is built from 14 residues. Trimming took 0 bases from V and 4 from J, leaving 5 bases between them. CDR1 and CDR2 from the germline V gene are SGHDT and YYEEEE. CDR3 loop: CASSLEGYNSPLHF. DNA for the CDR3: TGTGCCAGCAGCTTGGAGGGATATAATTCACCCCTCCACTTT. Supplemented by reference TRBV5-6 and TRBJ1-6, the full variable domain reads DAGVTQSPTHLIKTRGQQVTLRCSPKSGHDTVSWYQQALGQGPQFIFQYYEEEERQRGNFPDRFSGHQFPNYSSELNVNALLLGDSALYLCASSLEGYNSPLHFGNGTRLTVT.

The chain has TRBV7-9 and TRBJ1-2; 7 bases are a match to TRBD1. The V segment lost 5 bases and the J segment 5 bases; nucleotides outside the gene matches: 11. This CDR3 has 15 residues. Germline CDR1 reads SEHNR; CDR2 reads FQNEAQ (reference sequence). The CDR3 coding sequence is TGTGCCAGCAGCCTGGTGGGACAGAGGGATTATGGCTACACCTTC. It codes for CASSLVGQRDYGYTF.

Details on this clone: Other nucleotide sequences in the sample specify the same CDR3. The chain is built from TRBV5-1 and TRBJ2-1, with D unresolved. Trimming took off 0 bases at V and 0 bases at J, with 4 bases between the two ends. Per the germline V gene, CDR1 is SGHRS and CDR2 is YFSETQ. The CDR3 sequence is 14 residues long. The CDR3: CASSLGDSYNEQFF. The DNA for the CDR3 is TGCGCCAGCAGCTTGGGAGACTCCTACAATGAGCAGTTCTTC. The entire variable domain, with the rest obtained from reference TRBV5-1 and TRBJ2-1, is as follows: KAGVTQTPRYLIKTRGQQVTLSCSPISGHRSVSWYQQTPGQGLQFLFEYFSETQRNKGNFPGRFSGRQFSNSRSEMNVSTLELGDSALYLCASSLGDSYNEQFFGPGTRLTVL.

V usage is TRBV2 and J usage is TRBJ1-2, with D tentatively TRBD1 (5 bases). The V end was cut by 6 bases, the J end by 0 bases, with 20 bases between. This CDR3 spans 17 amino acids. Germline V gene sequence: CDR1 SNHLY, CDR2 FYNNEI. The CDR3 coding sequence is TGTGCCAGCAGGAGGACGGGGACTGTCGAAGCTAACTATGGCTACACCTTC. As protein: CASRRTGTVEANYGYTF.

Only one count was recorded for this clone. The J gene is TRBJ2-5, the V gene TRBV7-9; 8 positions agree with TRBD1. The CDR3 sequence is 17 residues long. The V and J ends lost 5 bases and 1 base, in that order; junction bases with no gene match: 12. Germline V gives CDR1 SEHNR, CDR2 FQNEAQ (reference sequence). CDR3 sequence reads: CASSVTGGRRIQETQYF. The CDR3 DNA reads TGTGCCAGCAGCGTAACAGGGGGTAGAAGGATCCAAGAGACCCAGTACTTC.

The CDR3 here is CASTGGYNHYGYTF. CDR3 coding DNA: TGTGCCAGTACGGGCGGTTATAACCACTATGGCTACACCTTC. This chain links TRBV19 with TRBJ1-2; D is unclear. Germline CDR1 and CDR2: LNHDA and SQIVND (reference sequence). The CDR3 spans 14 residues. V was shortened by 7 bases and J by 3 bases, with 15 bases between the two germline ends.

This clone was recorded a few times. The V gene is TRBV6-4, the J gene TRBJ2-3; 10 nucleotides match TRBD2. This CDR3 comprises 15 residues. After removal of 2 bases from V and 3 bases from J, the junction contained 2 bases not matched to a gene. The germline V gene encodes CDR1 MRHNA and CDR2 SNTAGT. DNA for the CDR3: TGTGCCAGCAGTGACACTAGCGGGGTTACAGATACGCAGTATTTT. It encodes CASSDTSGVTDTQYF.

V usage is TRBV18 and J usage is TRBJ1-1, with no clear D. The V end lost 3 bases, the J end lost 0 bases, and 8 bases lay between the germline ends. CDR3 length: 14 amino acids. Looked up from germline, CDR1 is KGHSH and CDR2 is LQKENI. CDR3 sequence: CASSPGSMNTEAFF. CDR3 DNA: TGTGCCAGCTCACCCGGGAGTATGAACACTGAAGCTTTCTTT.